The text below deals with one T cell receptor (beta chain). Other nucleotide sequences in the sample specify the same CDR3. PCR was performed using 60 Vbeta and 13 Jbeta primers. TCRdb's table, derived via immunoSEQ multiplex PCR, lists solely in-frame clones and lacks some. The listing contains 40,000 to 65,000 clones. The source of the sample is a study of cytomegalovirus exposure and HLA in healthy donors. The CDR3 runs to 14 residues. The germline CDR1 and CDR2 sequences are SSHAT and FNYEAQ (reference sequence). The V end was cut by 7 bases, the J end by 0 bases, with 12 bases between. V is TRBV7-7 and J is TRBJ1-1, with D possibly being TRBD1 (5 bases). The sequence was obtained from a man aged 40-50 years in good health and CMV-seropositive. The material sequenced was PBMCs. CDR3 residues: CASTPTAMNTEAFF. Written as DNA, the CDR3 is TGTGCCAGCACTCCGACAGCCATGAACACTGAAGCTTTCTTT.